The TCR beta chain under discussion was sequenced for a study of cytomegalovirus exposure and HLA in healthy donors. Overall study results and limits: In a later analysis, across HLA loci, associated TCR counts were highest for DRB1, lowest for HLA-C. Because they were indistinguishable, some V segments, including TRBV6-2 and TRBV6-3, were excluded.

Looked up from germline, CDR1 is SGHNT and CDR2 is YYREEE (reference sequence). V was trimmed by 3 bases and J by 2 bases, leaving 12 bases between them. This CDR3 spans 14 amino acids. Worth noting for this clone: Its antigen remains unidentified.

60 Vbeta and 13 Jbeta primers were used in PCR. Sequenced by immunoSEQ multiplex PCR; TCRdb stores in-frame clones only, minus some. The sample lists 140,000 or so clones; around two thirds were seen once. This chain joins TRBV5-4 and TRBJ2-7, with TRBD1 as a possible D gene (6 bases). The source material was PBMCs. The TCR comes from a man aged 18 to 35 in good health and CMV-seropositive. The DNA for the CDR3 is TGTGCCAGCAGCTGGGGACACCGAACCTACGAGCAGTACTTC. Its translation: CASSWGHRTYEQYF.